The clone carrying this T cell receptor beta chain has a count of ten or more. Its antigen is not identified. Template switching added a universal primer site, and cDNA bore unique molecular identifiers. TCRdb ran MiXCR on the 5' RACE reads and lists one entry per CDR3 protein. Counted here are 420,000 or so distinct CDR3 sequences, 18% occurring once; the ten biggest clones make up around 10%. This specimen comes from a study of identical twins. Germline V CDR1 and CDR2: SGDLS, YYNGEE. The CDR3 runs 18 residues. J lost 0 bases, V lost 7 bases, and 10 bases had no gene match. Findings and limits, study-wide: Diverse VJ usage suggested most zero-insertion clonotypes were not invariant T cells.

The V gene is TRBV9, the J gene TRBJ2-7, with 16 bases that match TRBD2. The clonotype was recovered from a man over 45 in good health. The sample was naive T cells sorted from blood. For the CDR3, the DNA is TGTGCCAGCTCCCGGGGACTAGCGGGGGGGTATTACTCCTACGAGCAGTACTTC. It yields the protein CASSRGLAGGYYSYEQYF.